The present entry profiles one T cell receptor (beta chain) with its context. Its target is unknown. V was clipped by 1 base and J by 7 bases, with 17 bases between them. The germline V gene encodes CDR1 LNHDA and CDR2 SQIVND (reference sequence). The CDR3 runs to 16 residues. Under the authors' procedure: Filtering differed since immunoSEQ provided only junctions, with no quality scores. Some clones are missing from TCRdb's copy, which holds only in-frame ones; the method was immunoSEQ multiplex PCR. V and J calls and clone size are copied from that table; D and trimming were computed from the DNA. The sample carries about 2.4 million clones, roughly nine tenths recorded once. Donors, healthy HIV-negative adults, lacked recent acute infections or vaccinations. This sample was included in a study of shared clonotypes between healthy human individuals. General study findings and limits: Naive subsets tended to show greater estimated richness than memory subsets. Naive CD4 clonotypes overlapped across several donors at approximately 4.5%.

Sequencing used naive CD4+ T cells sorted from blood. Subset in this sample: CD45RA+ positively selected. The source is a young man in good health. V and J are TRBV19 and TRBJ2-1; tentatively, D is TRBD2 (5 bases). The CDR3 DNA reads TGTGCCAGTAGTATAGCAGAGGTGGGAGCGTTTAATGAGCAGTTCTTC. Protein sequence: CASSIAEVGAFNEQFF.